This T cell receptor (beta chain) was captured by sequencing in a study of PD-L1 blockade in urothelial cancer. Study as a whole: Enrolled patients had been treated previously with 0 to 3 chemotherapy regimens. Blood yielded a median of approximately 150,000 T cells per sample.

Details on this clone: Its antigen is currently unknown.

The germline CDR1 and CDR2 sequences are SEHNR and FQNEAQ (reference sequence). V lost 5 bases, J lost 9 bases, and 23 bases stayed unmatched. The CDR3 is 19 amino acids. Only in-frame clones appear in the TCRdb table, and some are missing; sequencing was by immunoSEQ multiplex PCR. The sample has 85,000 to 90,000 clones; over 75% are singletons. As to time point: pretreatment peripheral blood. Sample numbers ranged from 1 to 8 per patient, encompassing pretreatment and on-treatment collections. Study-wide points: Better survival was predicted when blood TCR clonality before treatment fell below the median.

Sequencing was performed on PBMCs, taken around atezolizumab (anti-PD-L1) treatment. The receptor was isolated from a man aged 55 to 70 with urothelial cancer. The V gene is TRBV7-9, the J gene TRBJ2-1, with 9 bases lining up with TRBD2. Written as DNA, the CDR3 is TGTGCCAGCAGCGCCCCCTCCCAGTTTGGTAGCGGGAGACTGGGTGAGCAGTTCTTC. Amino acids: CASSAPSQFGSGRLGEQFF.